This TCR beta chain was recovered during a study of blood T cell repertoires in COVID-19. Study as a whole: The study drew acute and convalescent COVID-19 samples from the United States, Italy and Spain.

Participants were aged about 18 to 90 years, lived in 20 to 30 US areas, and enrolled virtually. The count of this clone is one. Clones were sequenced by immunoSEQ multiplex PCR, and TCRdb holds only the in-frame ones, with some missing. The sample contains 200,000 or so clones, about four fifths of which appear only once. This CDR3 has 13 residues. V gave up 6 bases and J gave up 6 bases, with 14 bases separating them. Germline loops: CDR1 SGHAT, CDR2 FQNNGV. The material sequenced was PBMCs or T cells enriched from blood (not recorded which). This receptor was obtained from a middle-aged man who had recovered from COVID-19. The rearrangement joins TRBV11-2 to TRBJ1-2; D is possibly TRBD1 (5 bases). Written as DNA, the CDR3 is TGTGCCAGCAGTTCGGGCGGGGGGAATGGCTACACCTTC. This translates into CASSSGGGNGYTF.